These T cell receptor beta chains were read from a single sample in a study of blood T cell repertoires in COVID-19. Libraries were prepared by immunoSEQ multiplex PCR; TCRdb keeps only in-frame clonotypes and omits some of them. The top ten hold 9.9% of the sample, which has about 330,000 clones, about 87% seen once. Sequenced material: peripheral blood. The receptors derive from a man aged 30 to 45 with COVID-19, enrolled during active disease. CDR3s include the opening cysteine and the closing phenylalanine or tryptophan. D genes are given only for firm matches. Clone size is given for some rows only: seen once, a few or many times, or a class if the clone is expanded.

clone size,J gene,V gene,D gene,CDR3 DNA,CDR3 protein
.,TRBJ2-1,TRBV3-1/TRBV3-2,.,TGTGCCAGCAGCCTCGGGGCACTAGCTTCAGATGAGCAGTTCTTC,CASSLGALASDEQFF
.,TRBJ1-1,TRBV29-1,.,TGCAGCGTAGGTTCAGGGTCTGAAGCTTTCTTT,CSVGSGSEAFF
.,TRBJ2-3,TRBV6-5,TRBD2,TGTGCCAGCAGTAGACTAGCGGGGGGCACAGATACGCAGTATTTT,CASSRLAGGTDTQYF
few,TRBJ2-6,TRBV30,.,TGTGCCTGGAGTGTCGGGGGTGGAGGGGCCAACGTCCTGACTTTC,CAWSVGGGGANVLTF
.,TRBJ2-4,TRBV12-3/TRBV12-4,.,TGTGCCAGCAGCCCGTTAGCCAAAAACATTCAGTACTTC,CASSPLAKNIQYF
.,TRBJ2-3,TRBV15,.,TGTGCCACCAGCAGAGATCGGGTAATACCAGATACGCAGTATTTT,CATSRDRVIPDTQYF
.,TRBJ2-1,TRBV5-1,TRBD2,TGCGCCAGCAGCTTGACGGGGGGCTCCTACAATGAGCAGTTCTTC,CASSLTGGSYNEQFF
.,TRBJ2-2,TRBV5-1,.,TGCGCCAGCAGCTTGGCCGAGAAAGTGAACACCGGGGAGCTGTTTTTT,CASSLAEKVNTGELFF
.,TRBJ2-3,TRBV18,TRBD1,TGTGCCAGCCGTCCCGGGACAGGGGTGACAGATACGCAGTATTTT,CASRPGTGVTDTQYF
.,TRBJ1-2,TRBV28,.,TGTGCCAGCAGTTTATTGGCAGGGAACTATGGCTACACCTTC,CASSLLAGNYGYTF
.,TRBJ1-1,TRBV18,.,TGTGCCAGCTCCCCCGAGGGGGTCGGCACTGAAGCTTTCTTT,CASSPEGVGTEAFF
few,TRBJ2-3,TRBV7-2,.,TGTGCCAGCAGCTTACGGGTAGCAGATACGCAGTATTTT,CASSLRVADTQYF
.,TRBJ2-2,TRBV5-1,.,TGCGCCAGCAGCCCGGAGTACGGGAACACCGGGGAGCTGTTTTTT,CASSPEYGNTGELFF
.,TRBJ2-3,TRBV7-2,TRBD2,TGTGCCAGCAGCTTAAAAACTAGCGGAATAGTAAGCACAGATACGCAGTATTTT,CASSLKTSGIVSTDTQYF
.,TRBJ1-1,TRBV10-3,.,TGTGCCTCCCAACCTTATCAGGCAGGGGATACTGAAGCTTTCTTT,CASQPYQAGDTEAFF
once,TRBJ2-5,TRBV5-1,TRBD1,TGCGCCAGCAGCTTGGCCTGGGGACAGCAAGAGACCCAGTACTTC,CASSLAWGQQETQYF
few,TRBJ1-5,TRBV18,TRBD1,TGTGCCAGCTCACCACCCGGGACAGAGATTTCTAATCAGCCCCAGCATTTT,CASSPPGTEISNQPQHF
.,TRBJ1-5,TRBV5-8,.,TGTGCCAGCAGCTTGGGACAGCGCCCGAATCAGCCCCAGCATTTT,CASSLGQRPNQPQHF
few,TRBJ1-6,TRBV6-2/TRBV6-3,.,TGTGCCAGCAGTTACTCGCGTTCGATGGGCAGCTCACCCCTCCACTTT,CASSYSRSMGSSPLHF
.,TRBJ2-1,TRBV5-6,TRBD2,TGTGCCAGCAGCTTGGCCCAGTGGGCGGGGGGGCCCTGGGACAATGAGCAGTTCTTC,CASSLAQWAGGPWDNEQFF
.,TRBJ1-2,TRBV7-8,TRBD1,TGTGCCAGCAGCTTAACGGGACAGTATCATGGCTACACCTTC,CASSLTGQYHGYTF
.,TRBJ2-3,TRBV5-4,TRBD2,TGTGCCAGCAGCTTGGGAATAGCGGGGGCAGATACGCAGTATTTT,CASSLGIAGADTQYF
.,TRBJ2-1,TRBV4-3,TRBD2,TGCGCCAGCAGCCAAGGGTCTAGCGGGAGGATAGACAATGAGCAGTTCTTC,CASSQGSSGRIDNEQFF
.,TRBJ2-2,TRBV28,.,TGTGCCAGCAGTTCCGCGGGGACTGGGACCGGGGAGCTGTTTTTT,CASSSAGTGTGELFF
.,TRBJ2-5,TRBV27,TRBD1,TGTGCCAGCAGTGCGGGACAGGGGAGGGAAAAGACCCAGTACTTC,CASSAGQGREKTQYF
.,TRBJ1-2,TRBV27,TRBD1,TGTGCCAGCAGTTTGAACGATCCGGGACAGGGGGATGGCTACACCTTC,CASSLNDPGQGDGYTF
few,TRBJ1-5,TRBV19,.,TGTGCCAGTAGTCCGGGGACGGGGGACAATCAGCCCCAGCATTTT,CASSPGTGDNQPQHF
.,TRBJ2-4,TRBV18,TRBD1,TGTGCCAGCTCACCACAGGGGGGACAGGGCAAAAACATTCAGTACTTC,CASSPQGGQGKNIQYF
.,TRBJ2-1,TRBV3-1/TRBV3-2,TRBD1,TGTGCCAGCAGCCCCCTGGGTAGGGGGCCGCAGAATGAGCAGTTCTTC,CASSPLGRGPQNEQFF
few,TRBJ1-5,TRBV7-9,TRBD1,TGTGCCAGCAGCTCCGGACAGGTAAATCAGCCCCAGCATTTT,CASSSGQVNQPQHF
.,TRBJ2-3,TRBV6-5,.,TGTGCCAGCCCCGGACACGGGCCCCACACAGATACGCAGTATTTT,CASPGHGPHTDTQYF
once,TRBJ2-1,TRBV19,TRBD2,TGTGCCAGTAGGGGGAGCGGACTAGCGGGAGCTTACAATGAGCAGTTCTTC,CASRGSGLAGAYNEQFF
.,TRBJ2-7,TRBV5-4,TRBD2,TGTGCCAGCAGACTAGCGGGACAGAACGAGCAGTACTTC,CASRLAGQNEQYF
.,TRBJ1-4,TRBV6-5,TRBD1,TGTGCCAGCACTGGCAAGGGGGCAGTTAATGAAAAACTGTTTTTT,CASTGKGAVNEKLFF
.,TRBJ2-7,TRBV5-1,TRBD1,TGCGCCAGCAGCACCGGGACAGGGGTTAATCCGTACGAGCAGTACTTC,CASSTGTGVNPYEQYF
few,TRBJ1-3,TRBV6-5,.,TGTGCCACCCAGCCAGGGATATCTGGAAACACCATATATTTT,CATQPGISGNTIYF
few,TRBJ1-1,TRBV5-1,TRBD1,TGCGCCAGCAGCTTGGCCAGTCCCGGGACAGATGAAGCTTTCTTT,CASSLASPGTDEAFF
.,TRBJ2-7,TRBV19,TRBD2,TGTGCCAGTAGTATAGACCCCGCCCGGAAACGTGACAGTGCGGGGGGTTCGTACGAGCAGTACTTC,CASSIDPARKRDSAGGSYEQYF
.,TRBJ1-1,TRBV6-5,TRBD1,TGTGCCAGCAGTAGGGGGACAGGGGGTTTAACTGAAGCTTTCTTT,CASSRGTGGLTEAFF
once,TRBJ2-3,TRBV24-1,TRBD1,TGTGCCACCAGTGACCTAGACAGGGGTTTACAGATAACGCAGTATTTT,CATSDLDRGLQITQYF
few,TRBJ2-1,TRBV4-1,TRBD2,TGCGCCAGCAGCTCTTTAGCGGGGGGGCCCAATGAGCAGTTCTTC,CASSSLAGGPNEQFF
few,TRBJ2-7,TRBV3-1/TRBV3-2,.,TGTGCCAGCAGCCAAGGGTCTGGACTCCCCTCCTACGAGCAGTACTTC,CASSQGSGLPSYEQYF
.,TRBJ1-4,TRBV28,.,TGTGCCAGCAGCCCCGCGGTGAGGCGGGAAAAACTGTTTTTT,CASSPAVRREKLFF
.,TRBJ2-2,TRBV11-3,TRBD2,TGTGCCAGCAGCCACCCCAGCGGGGGAACCGGGGAGCTGTTTTTT,CASSHPSGGTGELFF
once,TRBJ2-1,TRBV24-1,TRBD2,TGTGCCACCAGTCCTACCCTCACTAGCGGCTCCTACAATGAGCAGTTCTTC,CATSPTLTSGSYNEQFF
.,TRBJ2-7,TRBV9,TRBD2,TGTGCCAGCAGCGTAGGCCTCGGGCTGACTAGCGACTCCTACGAGCAGTACTTC,CASSVGLGLTSDSYEQYF
.,TRBJ1-1,TRBV5-1,.,TGCGCCAGCAGCCTGGGACACCTGAACACTGAAGCTTTCTTT,CASSLGHLNTEAFF
.,TRBJ1-3,TRBV18,TRBD1,TGTGCCAGCTCACCCCTTTCGGGACAGGGGGCCGGAAACACCATATATTTT,CASSPLSGQGAGNTIYF
.,TRBJ1-1,TRBV5-1,.,TGCGCCAGCAGCTTGGTTAACAGCCCTAGCCCGGTTGAAGCTTTCTTT,CASSLVNSPSPVEAFF
.,TRBJ2-3,TRBV13,.,TGTGCCAGCAGCCCAATTGTGAGTAGCACAGATACGCAGTATTTT,CASSPIVSSTDTQYF